This TCR beta chain was captured by sequencing in a study of metastatic and nonmetastatic thyroid tumors. Patients were all untreated before their thyroid surgery. Using MiXCR, TCRdb re-called clones from the PCR reads. Among around 53,000 clones listed, 20% to 25% were seen once. V dropped 7 bases and J dropped 4 bases, with 20 bases sitting between them. This CDR3 spans 16 amino acids. Germline values: CDR1 MDHEN, CDR2 SYDVKM. Source material: blood. This chain links TRBV28 with TRBJ1-3; D possibly corresponds to TRBD1 (5 bases). This sequence was found in a female donor with papillary thyroid cancer or a benign thyroid nodule (not recorded which). Some clones in this sample may be carry-over from other donors' samples. CDR3 loop: CASKGEGRDLGNTIYF. CDR3 DNA: TGTGCCAGCAAAGGAGAGGGGAGGGACTTAGGAAACACCATATATTTT.